Here is one T cell receptor beta chain with its context. This clonotype was counted ten times or more. Its antigen remains unidentified. One base away there is no much larger clone; base qualities are not given. V was cut back by 0 bases and J by 4 bases, leaving a gap of 15 bases between them. The cysteine opens and the phenylalanine closes a CDR3 of 16 amino acids. This entry keeps only the CDR3 DNA: 48 bases, framed from base 1. CDR1 and CDR2 are read off the germline V gene as WSHSY and SAAADI. The library came from PCR. Sequencing instrument: Illumina HiSeq 2500. TCR library preparation used molecular barcoding, with unique molecular identifiers applied to normalize quantification of the TCRbeta repertoire. TCRdb ran its own pipeline on the public reads, namely fastp trimming at Q25 and MiXCR clone calling, and kept in-frame beta chains. Records with the same CDR3 protein are collapsed into one entry carrying the most frequent genes and DNA. The sample profile shows 450,000 to 600,000 distinct CDR3 sequences; 10% to 13% of them were found once. Of the sample, around 2% falls within the top ten clones.

This sample's treatment or condition label indicates: allogeneic hematopoietic cell transplantation with graft depleted of TCRalphabeta T cells and CD19 B cells. The children who served as transplant recipients had been given grafts of TCRalphabeta/CD19-depleted allogeneic hematopoietic cells. The source of the sample is a study of T-cell reconstitution after alpha-beta-depleted transplantation in children (dated by TCRdb to about 2016). Regarding the study in general: Using TCR repertoire profiling, the study followed T-cell immune reconstitution in a quantitative way in children after TCRalphabeta/CD19-depleted allogeneic hematopoietic cell transplantation. Points the paper makes about the study in general: Over the following months the frequencies of hyperexpanded clones went down, and after one year T-cell counts and TCRbeta diversity were mostly credited to newly produced T cells. The apparently early recovery of alphabetaT-cell counts about two months after transplant reportedly depended on only several hundred rapidly expanded clones that came from non-depleted graft cells. In some patients, high TCRbeta diversity at day 60 was attributed to recipient T cells and intrathymic progenitors that had survived conditioning.

This sequence originates from a child aged 2 to 10 with inherited bone marrow failure, due to receive a stem cell transplant. Rearrangement joined TRBV10-2 to TRBJ1-2; perhaps TRBD1 is the D gene, with 6 bases matching. The starting material was PBMCs, obtained before TCRalphabeta/CD19-depleted stem cell transplant. The nucleotide sequence reads as follows: TGCGCCAGCAGTGAGTCTCCGGGGGCGCGCCTCTATGGCTACACCTTC. Its protein reads: CASSESPGARLYGYTF.